The rows below give T cell receptor beta chains drawn from one sample of a study of blood T cells in healthy people across ages. Each CDR3 protein gets one entry after TCRdb re-called the 5' RACE reads with MiXCR. Here the sample spans roughly 800,000 distinct CDR3 sequences, about 62% being singletons. The sample was blood. The receptor source for this set is a man aged 25 to 40 in good health. Both conserved end residues are part of each CDR3. Each record gives: J gene, D gene, clone size, V gene, CDR3 DNA, CDR3 protein. D genes are given only for firm matches. Some rows mark clone size as missing; the rest say once, few, many or name a class of expanded clone.

>TRBJ1-5|TRBD1|few|TRBV9
TGTGCCAGCAGCGAGGGACAGGGTCAGCCCCAGCATTTT
CASSEGQGQPQHF
>TRBJ2-7|NA|few|TRBV7-2
TGTGCCAGCAGCTTTAAGGGGTCCTACGAGCAGTACTTC
CASSFKGSYEQYF
>TRBJ1-1|NA|NA|TRBV3-1
TGTGCCAGCAGCCAATATCGTGAGGGGAACACTGAAGCTTTCTTT
CASSQYREGNTEAFF
>TRBJ2-3|NA|few|TRBV29-1
TGCAGCGTCTTTAGCCCAGCCAGGGGCCCAGATACGCAGTATTTT
CSVFSPARGPDTQYF
>TRBJ1-4|TRBD1|once|TRBV20-1
TGCAGTGCGCGGGACAGGAGAAATGAAAAACTGTTTTTT
CSARDRRNEKLFF
>TRBJ1-1|NA|NA|TRBV7-3
TGTGCCAGCCAACAAGGACCCAACCCTGAAGCTTTCTTT
CASQQGPNPEAFF
>TRBJ2-7|NA|NA|TRBV27
TGTGCCAGCAGAGTAGCGGTAAGCTCCTACGAGCAGTACTTC
CASRVAVSSYEQYF
>TRBJ1-1|NA|NA|TRBV2
TGTGCCAGCAGTGAAATTGAGGACAGAAACACTGAAGCTTTCTTT
CASSEIEDRNTEAFF
>TRBJ1-6|TRBD1|NA|TRBV7-9
TGTGCCAGCAGCTTAGGGGGACAGGGGTATTCACCCCTCCACTTT
CASSLGGQGYSPLHF
>TRBJ1-2|TRBD1|few|TRBV30
TGTGCCTGGCACCCGGGACAGGGACCCAACTATGGCTACACCTTC
CAWHPGQGPNYGYTF